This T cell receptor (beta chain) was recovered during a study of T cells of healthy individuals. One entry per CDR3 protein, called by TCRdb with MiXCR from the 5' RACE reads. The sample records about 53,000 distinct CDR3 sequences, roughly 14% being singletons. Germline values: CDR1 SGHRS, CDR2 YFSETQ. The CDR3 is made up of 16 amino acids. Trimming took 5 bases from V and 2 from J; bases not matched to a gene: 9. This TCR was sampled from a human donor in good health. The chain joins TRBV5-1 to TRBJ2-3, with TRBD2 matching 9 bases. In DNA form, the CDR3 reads TGCGCCAGCAGTGGTGAAGCGGGGGGAAACACAGATACGCAGTATTTT. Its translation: CASSGEAGGNTDTQYF.